This entry lists 26 T cell receptor beta chains sequenced from one sample in a study of cytomegalovirus exposure and HLA in healthy donors. The study ran its PCR with 60 Vbeta and 13 Jbeta primers. Produced via immunoSEQ multiplex PCR; TCRdb's table is partial and in-frame only. The sample lists 150,000 or so clones; approximately 82% were seen once. The specimen was PBMCs. Every receptor here comes from a woman in her fifties or sixties in good health and CMV-seropositive.

This clone was counted between two and nine times. This chain uses TRBV6-5 with TRBJ2-1; 8 positions match TRBD1. The junction had 3 bases not matched to a gene; V was cut back by 6 bases and J by 8 bases. The CDR3 sequence is 12 residues long. Germline CDR1 reads MNHEY; CDR2 reads SVGAGI. In DNA, the CDR3 is TGTGCCAGCAGATCGACAGGGGATGAGCAGTTCTTC. The encoded protein is CASRSTGDEQFF.

This clone appeared a few times. The chain carries TRBV5-5 and TRBJ2-4; D may be TRBD2 (7 bases). This CDR3 is built from 16 residues. The germline V and J ends were trimmed by 5 bases and 1 base, with 16 bases remaining between them. Germline CDR1 and CDR2: SGHKS and YYEKEE (reference sequence). The CDR3 coding sequence is TGTGCCAGCAGACCTGGGGGGGCCCTCGCCAAAAACATTCAGTACTTC. This sequence encodes CASRPGGALAKNIQYF.

The chain has TRBV7-2 and TRBJ2-1; TRBD2 is a possible D gene (5 bases). Deletions cut 1 base from V and 9 bases from J, with 13 bases between. The CDR3 runs to 14 residues. CDR1 SGHTA and CDR2 FQGNSA come from the germline V gene. CDR3 amino acids: CASSLGGLGLEQFF. CDR3 sequence (DNA): TGTGCCAGCAGCTTAGGAGGGCTAGGGCTTGAGCAGTTCTTC.

The CDR3 DNA reads TGTGCCAGCAGACATCGCTATGGCTACACCTTC. This gives the protein CASRHRYGYTF. V usage is TRBV7-9 and J usage is TRBJ1-2; no clear D. CDR1 and CDR2 (germline): SEHNR, FQNEAQ (reference sequence). CDR3 length: 11 amino acids. Trimming pared 6 bases from V and 4 bases from J, leaving 6 bases between.

The J gene is TRBJ2-2, the V gene TRBV4-2; a weak D match, TRBD1 (6 bases). Germline values: CDR1 LGHNA, CDR2 YNFKEQ. This CDR3 spans 13 amino acids. Trimming took 2 bases from V and 7 from J, leaving 8 bases between them. The CDR3 protein is CASSQRGSGELFF. CDR3 DNA sequence: TGTGCCAGCAGCCAAAGGGGGAGCGGGGAGCTGTTTTTT.

This chain connects TRBV9 to TRBJ2-6, with D tentatively TRBD1 (5 bases). Per the germline V gene, CDR1 is SGDLS and CDR2 is YYNGEE. Trimming removed 6 bases at V and 7 bases at J, with 8 bases between. This CDR3 comprises 12 residues. The CDR3 spells CASTTGANVLTF. As DNA, the CDR3 is TGTGCCAGCACCACAGGAGCCAACGTCCTGACTTTC.

J is TRBJ1-2 and V is TRBV5-1; D might be TRBD1 (5 bases). The CDR3 is made up of 14 amino acids. Trimming pared 4 bases from V and 3 bases from J, leaving 13 bases between. Germline V CDR1 and CDR2: SGHRS, YFSETQ. CDR3 sequence reads: CASSAGQGYYGYTF. CDR3 nucleotide sequence: TGCGCCAGCAGCGCCGGGCAGGGATACTATGGCTACACCTTC.

The J gene is TRBJ1-3, the V gene TRBV9; weak D call: TRBD1 (5 bases). In germline, CDR1 is SGDLS, CDR2 YYNGEE. Trimming took off 2 bases at V and 4 bases at J, with 10 bases between the two ends. CDR3 length: 14 amino acids. The CDR3 spells CASSVGGTGNTIYF. The CDR3 DNA sequence: TGTGCCAGCAGCGTCGGGGGGACCGGAAACACCATATATTTT.

This chain uses TRBV27 with TRBJ2-1; tentative D call: TRBD2 (6 bases). The germline V gene encodes CDR1 MNHEY and CDR2 SMNVEV (reference sequence). The CDR3 sequence is 16 residues long. V lost 3 bases and J 8 bases, leaving 20 bases between the germline ends. CDR3 in amino acids: CASSFRGGTPVDEQFF. The CDR3 DNA sequence: TGTGCCAGCAGTTTTAGGGGTGGGACTCCCGTCGATGAGCAGTTCTTC.

The chain carries TRBV5-6 and TRBJ2-3; D is undetermined. This CDR3 is 14 amino acids long. CDR1 and CDR2 from the germline V gene are SGHDT and YYEEEE. The ends were cut back, 0 bases at V and 1 base at J, with 6 bases in the middle. The CDR3 region is CASSLEARTDTQYF. CDR3 bases: TGTGCCAGCAGCTTGGAAGCCCGCACAGATACGCAGTATTTT.

This rearrangement joins TRBV10-3 to TRBJ2-2; tentatively, D is TRBD1 (6 bases). There are 14 residues in the CDR3. Trimming removed 7 bases from V and 0 bases from J, with 9 bases in between. Germline V CDR1 and CDR2: ENHRY, SYGVKD. The CDR3 sequence: CAITGDTNTGELFF. CDR3 sequence (DNA): TGTGCCATCACCGGGGACACGAACACCGGGGAGCTGTTTTTT.

The chain employs TRBV27 and TRBJ1-1; TRBD1 aligns across 7 bases. Germline CDR1 and CDR2: MNHEY and SMNVEV (reference sequence). The CDR3 spans 14 residues. The trim removed 6 bases at V and 0 bases at J, leaving 4 bases unmatched. The CDR3 nucleotides are TGTGCCAGCAGCCCTGACAGGGTGAACACTGAAGCTTTCTTT. Protein: CASSPDRVNTEAFF.

This clone came up once. The chain employs TRBV5-6 and TRBJ1-1; 9 nucleotides agree with TRBD1. V lost 2 bases, J lost 5 bases, and 7 bases stayed unmatched. Germline V gene data show CDR1 as SGHDT and CDR2 as YYEEEE. This CDR3 has 15 residues. The CDR3 DNA reads TGTGCCAGCAGCTTTGCCGGGACAGGGCGGACTGAAGCTTTCTTT. This codes for CASSFAGTGRTEAFF.

The chain links TRBV19 to TRBJ1-6; no reliable D call. This CDR3 has 14 residues. V lost 3 bases, J lost 7 bases, and 10 bases lay in between. The germline V gene has CDR1 LNHDA and CDR2 SQIVND (reference sequence). The chain's CDR3 is CASSMVAENSPLHF. The CDR3 DNA reads TGTGCCAGTAGTATGGTGGCAGAAAATTCACCCCTCCACTTT.

The CDR3 coding sequence is TGTGCCAGCCTGGGGGACAGGGTCTCCTACGAGCAGTACTTC. It is translated as CASLGDRVSYEQYF. The chain combines TRBV2 with TRBJ2-7, with 9 bases aligning to TRBD1. From germline, CDR1 is SNHLY and CDR2 FYNNEI. CDR3 length: 14 residues. Trimming took 8 bases from V and 0 from J; bases not matched to a gene: 5.

A single count supports this clone. The chain carries TRBV5-1 and TRBJ1-3, with TRBD1 as a possible D gene (5 bases). The V gene lost 0 bases and the J gene lost 2 bases, with 9 bases spanning the gap. Germline V CDR1 and CDR2: SGHRS, YFSETQ. The CDR3 length is 15 residues. The CDR3 nucleotides read TGCGCCAGCAGCTTGGTAGGGGAAACTGGAAACACCATATATTTT. Protein product: CASSLVGETGNTIYF.

The CDR3 here is CASSEAIQAGPQHF. CDR3 bases: TGTGCCAGCAGTGAAGCCATCCAAGCGGGGCCCCAGCATTTT. The genes are TRBV2 and TRBJ1-5, with D unresolved. CDR3 length: 14 amino acids. Trimming cost V 0 bases and J 9 bases, with 12 bases left between them. Germline-derived CDR1 and CDR2 are SNHLY and FYNNEI.

Concerning this clone itself: The CDR3 end shows no conserved phenylalanine or tryptophan, and so a read error is likely. V is TRBV5-1 and J is TRBJ1-2, with 8 bases matching TRBD1. CDR1 and CDR2 from the germline V gene are SGHRS and YFSETQ. This CDR3 has 15 amino acids. J gave up 4 bases and V 0 bases, and 5 bases lay outside the gene matches. The CDR3 loop is CASSLEAGGAYGYTL. Here the CDR3 DNA reads TGCGCCAGCAGCTTGGAGGCAGGGGGCGCCTATGGCTACACCCTC.

This clone showed up just a few times. In DNA form, the CDR3 reads TGTGCCAGTAGTATCAGTCAGATTTCTGGAAACACCATATATTTT. Amino acids: CASSISQISGNTIYF. This chain connects TRBV19 to TRBJ1-3; D remains unclear. CDR3 length equals 15 residues. The V end lost 3 bases, the J end lost 1 base, and 10 bases lay between the germline ends. CDR1 and CDR2 (germline): LNHDA, SQIVND (reference sequence).

This chain joins TRBV7-9 and TRBJ1-2, with a weak D call TRBD1 (5 bases). Germline CDR1 SEHNR, CDR2 FQNEAQ (reference sequence). Trimming pared 0 bases from V and 4 bases from J, leaving 6 bases between. The CDR3 length is 13 residues. The CDR3 region is CASSLADTYGYTF. The CDR3 bases are TGTGCCAGCAGCTTAGCGGACACCTATGGCTACACCTTC.

The J gene is TRBJ1-5, the V gene TRBV7-2, with TRBD1 matching 11 bases. V lost 0 bases to trimming and J lost 7 bases; unmatched junction nucleotides: 8. In germline, CDR1 is SGHTA, CDR2 FQGNSA. This CDR3 comprises 17 residues. This chain's CDR3 is CASSLAPGQGERQPQHF. CDR3 DNA sequence: TGTGCCAGCAGCTTAGCACCGGGACAGGGGGAGAGGCAGCCCCAGCATTTT.

A few counts support this clone. This chain links TRBV7-9 with TRBJ1-5; 8 positions match TRBD1. Trimming took 8 bases from V and 3 from J; bases not matched to a gene: 6. CDR3 length equals 14 residues. Germline CDR1 SEHNR, CDR2 FQNEAQ (reference sequence). CDR3 sequence reads: CASGQGGINQPQHF. The DNA of the CDR3 is TGTGCCAGCGGACAGGGTGGGATCAATCAGCCCCAGCATTTT. Variable domain in full (rest from reference TRBV7-9 and TRBJ1-5): DTGVSQNPRHKITKRGQNVTFRCDPISEHNRLYWYRQTLGQGPEFLTYFQNEAQLEKSRLLSDRFSAERPKGSFSTLEIQRTEQGDSAMYLCASGQGGINQPQHFGDGTRLSIL.

The table lists this clone with a count of one. The chain links TRBV5-6 to TRBJ2-1; 7 bases agree with TRBD1. After removal of 4 bases from V and 9 bases from J, the junction contained 13 bases not matched to a gene. This CDR3 is 15 amino acids long. CDR1 is SGHDT and CDR2 is YYEEEE in the germline V gene. The CDR3 loop is CASSAIGQGVGEQFF. In DNA, the CDR3 is TGTGCCAGCAGCGCCATAGGCCAGGGGGTCGGTGAGCAGTTCTTC.

This chain links TRBV4-1 with TRBJ2-3; no clear D. The CDR3 contains 16 residues. V gave up 0 bases and J gave up 0 bases, with 10 bases separating them. Germline CDR1 and CDR2: MGHRA and YSYEKL. The CDR3 spells CASSQETAPSTDTQYF. The CDR3 DNA follows: TGCGCCAGCAGCCAAGAAACAGCCCCCAGCACAGATACGCAGTATTTT.

CDR3 sequence reads: CASSFRLGGTEAFF. CDR3 sequence (DNA): TGTGCCAGCAGTTTTCGACTGGGAGGAACTGAAGCTTTCTTT. The chain recombines TRBV28 with TRBJ1-1; D gene unclear. Trimming left V 3 bases short and J 5 bases short, with 13 bases between. Germline V lookup: CDR1 MDHEN, CDR2 SYDVKM. The CDR3 has 14 residues.

This clone was found a few times. The chain is built from TRBV21-1 and TRBJ2-1; the table calls TRBD2, which could not be checked here. TRBV21-1 is designated a pseudogene. The CDR3 spans 16 residues. CDR3 nucleotide sequence: TGTGCCAGCAGCGCAATCGACCGGGACTTTATCAATGAGCAGTTCTTC. This gives the protein CASSAIDRDFINEQFF.